This TCR beta chain was obtained from a study of blood T cell repertoires in COVID-19. The wider study: The analysed material was cDNA or gDNA that came from T cells, B-cell-depleted T cells, or PBMCs.

This clone was observed once. The CDR3 contains 16 residues. The germline V gene has CDR1 MNHEY and CDR2 SVGEGT. V lost 0 bases and J lost 0, with 9 bases in between. In the original processing: For nucleated cells, counts were estimated from reference gene primer amplification. Assay used: immunoSEQ multiplex PCR; TCRdb lists only in-frame clones, some missing. V and J calls plus clone size are reproduced from that table; the DNA served to infer D and trimming. The table lists more than 100,000 clones, 85% of them singletons. The clonotype originates from a man older than 75 with acute or convalescent COVID-19. Sequencing input: peripheral blood. This chain joins TRBV6-2 or TRBV6-3 and TRBJ2-1; TRBD2 is a possible D gene (7 bases). CDR3 loop: CASSYSRGASYNEQFF. The CDR3 DNA is TGTGCCAGCAGTTACTCACGGGGGGCCTCCTACAATGAGCAGTTCTTC.